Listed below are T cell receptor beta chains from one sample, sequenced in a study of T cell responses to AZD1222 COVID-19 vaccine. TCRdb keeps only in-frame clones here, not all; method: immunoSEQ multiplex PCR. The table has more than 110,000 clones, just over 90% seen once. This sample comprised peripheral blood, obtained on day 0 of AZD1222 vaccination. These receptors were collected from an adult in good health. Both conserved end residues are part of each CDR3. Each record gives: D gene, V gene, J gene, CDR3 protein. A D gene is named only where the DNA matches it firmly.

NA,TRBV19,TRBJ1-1,CASSIGPAIMNTEAFF
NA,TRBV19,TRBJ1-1,CASSLRTPVGTEAFF
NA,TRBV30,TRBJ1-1,CAWNPGIGFTEAFF
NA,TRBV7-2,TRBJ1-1,CASSLGRVFTEAFF
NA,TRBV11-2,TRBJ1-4,CASSWTQGYEKLFF
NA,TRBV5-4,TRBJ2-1,CASSSARDARVGQFF
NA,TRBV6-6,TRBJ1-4,CASSFSDGTQNEKLFF
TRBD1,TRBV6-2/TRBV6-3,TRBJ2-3,CASSADRRSITDTQYF
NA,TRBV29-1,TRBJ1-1,CSVENNENTEAFF
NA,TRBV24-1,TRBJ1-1,CATRDDTEAFF
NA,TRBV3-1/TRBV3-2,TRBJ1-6,CASSPDYNSPLHF
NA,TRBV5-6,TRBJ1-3,CASSSQGRSGNTIYF
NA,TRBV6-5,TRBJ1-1,CASSYSSEAFF
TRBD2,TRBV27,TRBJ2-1,CASTEGRGGLSYNEQFF
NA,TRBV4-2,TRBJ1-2,CASSQEIRNYGYTF
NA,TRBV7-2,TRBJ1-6,CASSPFSYNSPLHF
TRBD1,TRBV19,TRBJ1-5,CASSGQGVGNQPQHF
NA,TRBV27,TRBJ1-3,CASSSLGGSDTIYF
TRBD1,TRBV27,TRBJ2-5,CASRGQGPQETQYF
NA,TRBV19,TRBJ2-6,CASSITGGGGANVLTF
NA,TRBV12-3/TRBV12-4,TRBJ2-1,CASSRDPYNEQLF
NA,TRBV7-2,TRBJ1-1,CASSLDDSEAFF
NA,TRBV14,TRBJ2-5,CASSQGLQTQYF
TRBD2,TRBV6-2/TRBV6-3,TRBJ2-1,CASSYGGTSGDNEQFF
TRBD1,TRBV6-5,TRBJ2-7,CASKAGQAYEQYF
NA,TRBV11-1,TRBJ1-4,CASSFDGREKLFF
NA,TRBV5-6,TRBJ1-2,CASSLYNFRVHGYTF
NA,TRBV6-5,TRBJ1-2,CASSSQGNYGYTF